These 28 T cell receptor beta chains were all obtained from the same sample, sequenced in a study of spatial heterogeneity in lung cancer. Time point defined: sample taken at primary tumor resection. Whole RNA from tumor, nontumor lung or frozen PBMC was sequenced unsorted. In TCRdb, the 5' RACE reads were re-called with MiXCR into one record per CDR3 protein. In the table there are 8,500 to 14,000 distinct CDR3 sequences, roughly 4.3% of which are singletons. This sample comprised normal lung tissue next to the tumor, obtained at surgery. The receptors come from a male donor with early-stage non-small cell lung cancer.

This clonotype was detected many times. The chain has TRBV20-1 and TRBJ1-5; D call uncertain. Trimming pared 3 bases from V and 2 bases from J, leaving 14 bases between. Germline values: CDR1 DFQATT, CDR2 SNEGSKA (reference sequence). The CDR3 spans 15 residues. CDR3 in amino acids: CSASPSTGGNQPQHF. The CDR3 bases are TGCAGTGCTAGTCCTTCCACTGGAGGCAATCAGCCCCAGCATTTT.

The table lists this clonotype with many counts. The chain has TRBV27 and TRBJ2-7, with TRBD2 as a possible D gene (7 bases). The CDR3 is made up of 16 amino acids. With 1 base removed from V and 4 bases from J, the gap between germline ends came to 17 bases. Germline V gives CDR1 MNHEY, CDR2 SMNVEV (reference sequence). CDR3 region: CASSLLEGGGPYEQYF. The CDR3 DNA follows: TGTGCCAGCAGTTTATTGGAGGGCGGGGGCCCTTACGAGCAGTACTTC.

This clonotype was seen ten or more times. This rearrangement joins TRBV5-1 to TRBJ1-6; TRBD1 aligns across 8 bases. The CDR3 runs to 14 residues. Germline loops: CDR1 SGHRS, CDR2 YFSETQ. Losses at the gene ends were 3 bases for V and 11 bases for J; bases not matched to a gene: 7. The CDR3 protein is CASSWGQDLTPLHF. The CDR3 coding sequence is TGCGCCAGCAGCTGGGGACAGGATTTGACACCCCTCCACTTT.

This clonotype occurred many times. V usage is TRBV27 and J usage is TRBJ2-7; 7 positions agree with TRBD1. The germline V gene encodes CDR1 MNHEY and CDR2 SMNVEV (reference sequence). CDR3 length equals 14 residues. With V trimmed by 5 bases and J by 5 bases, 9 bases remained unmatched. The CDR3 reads CASSPTGSPHEQYF. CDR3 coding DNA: TGTGCCAGCAGTCCGACAGGGAGTCCCCACGAGCAGTACTTC.

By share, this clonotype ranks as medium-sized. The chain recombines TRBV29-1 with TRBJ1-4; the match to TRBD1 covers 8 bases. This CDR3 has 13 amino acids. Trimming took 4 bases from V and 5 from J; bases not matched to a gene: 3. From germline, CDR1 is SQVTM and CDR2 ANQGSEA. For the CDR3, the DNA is TGCAGCGTTGCCAGGACAGGGAATGAAAAACTGTTTTTT. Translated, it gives CSVARTGNEKLFF.

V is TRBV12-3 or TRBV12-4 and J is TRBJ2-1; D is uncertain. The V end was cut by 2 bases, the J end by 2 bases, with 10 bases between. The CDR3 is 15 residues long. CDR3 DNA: TGTGCCAGCAGTTTAAATGGCGGCACCTACAATGAGCAGTTCTTC. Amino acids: CASSLNGGTYNEQFF.

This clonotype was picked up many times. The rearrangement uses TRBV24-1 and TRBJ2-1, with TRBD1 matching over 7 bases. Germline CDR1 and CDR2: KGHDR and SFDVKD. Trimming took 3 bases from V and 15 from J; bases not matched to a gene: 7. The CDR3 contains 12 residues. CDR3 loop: CATSDRDSLWFF. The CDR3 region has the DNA TGTGCCACCAGTGATCGGGACAGCCTTTGGTTCTTC.

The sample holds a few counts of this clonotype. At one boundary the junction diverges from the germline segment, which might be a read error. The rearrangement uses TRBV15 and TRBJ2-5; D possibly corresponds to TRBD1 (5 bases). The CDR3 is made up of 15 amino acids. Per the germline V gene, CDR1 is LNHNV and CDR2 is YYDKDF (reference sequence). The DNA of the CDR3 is TGTGTCACCAGCAGAGACCCCCAGGGACAAGAGACCCAGTACTTC. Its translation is CVTSRDPQGQETQYF.

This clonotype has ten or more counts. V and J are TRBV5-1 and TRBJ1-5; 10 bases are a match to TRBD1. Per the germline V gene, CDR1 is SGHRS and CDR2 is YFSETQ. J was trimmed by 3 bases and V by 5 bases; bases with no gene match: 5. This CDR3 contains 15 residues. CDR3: CASSLTGGLNQPQHF. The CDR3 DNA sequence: TGCGCCAGCAGTTTGACAGGGGGCCTCAATCAGCCCCAGCATTTT.

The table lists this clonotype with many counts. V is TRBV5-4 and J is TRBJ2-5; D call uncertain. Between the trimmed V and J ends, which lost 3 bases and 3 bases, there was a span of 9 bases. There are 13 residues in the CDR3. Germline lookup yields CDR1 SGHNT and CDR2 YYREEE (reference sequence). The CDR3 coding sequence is TGTGCCAGCAGCTCCTCTCCCGAAGAGACCCAGTACTTC. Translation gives CASSSSPEETQYF.

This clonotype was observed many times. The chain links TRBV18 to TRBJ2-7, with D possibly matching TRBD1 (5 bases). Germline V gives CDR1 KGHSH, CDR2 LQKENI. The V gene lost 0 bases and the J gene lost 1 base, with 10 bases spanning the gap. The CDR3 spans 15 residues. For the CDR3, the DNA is TGTGCCAGCTCACCACCGAATCAGGGATCCTACGAGCAGTACTTC. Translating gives CASSPPNQGSYEQYF.

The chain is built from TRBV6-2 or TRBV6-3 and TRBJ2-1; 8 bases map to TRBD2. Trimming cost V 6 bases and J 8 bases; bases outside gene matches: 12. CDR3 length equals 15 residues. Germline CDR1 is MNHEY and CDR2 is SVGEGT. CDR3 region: CASRAIAGKADEQFF. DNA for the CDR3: TGTGCCAGCAGAGCCATAGCGGGGAAGGCAGATGAGCAGTTCTTC.

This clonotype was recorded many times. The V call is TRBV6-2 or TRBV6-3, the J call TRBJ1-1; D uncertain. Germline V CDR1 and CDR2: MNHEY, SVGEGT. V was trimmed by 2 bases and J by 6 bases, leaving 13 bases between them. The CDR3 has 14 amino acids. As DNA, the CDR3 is TGTGCCAGCAGTTACGTCAGTTCGACGGCTGAAGCTTTCTTT. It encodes CASSYVSSTAEAFF.

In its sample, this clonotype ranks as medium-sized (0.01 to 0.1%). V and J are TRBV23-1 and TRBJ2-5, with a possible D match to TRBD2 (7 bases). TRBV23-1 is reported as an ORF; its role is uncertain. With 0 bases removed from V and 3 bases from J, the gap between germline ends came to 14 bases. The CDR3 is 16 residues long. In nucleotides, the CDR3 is TGCGCCAGCAGTCAATCGAGAAGAGGGGGGGAAGAGACCCAGTACTTC. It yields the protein CASSQSRRGGEETQYF.

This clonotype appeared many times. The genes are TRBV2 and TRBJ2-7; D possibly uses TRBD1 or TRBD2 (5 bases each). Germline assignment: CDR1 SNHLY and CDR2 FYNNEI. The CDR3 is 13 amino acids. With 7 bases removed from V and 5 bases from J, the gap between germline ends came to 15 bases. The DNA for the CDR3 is TGTGCCAGCATCCGGGACGGGCGGGACGAGCAGTACTTC. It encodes CASIRDGRDEQYF. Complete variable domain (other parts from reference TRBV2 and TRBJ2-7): EPEVTQTPSHQVTQMGQEVILRCVPISNHLYFYWYRQILGQKVEFLVSFYNNEISEKSEIFDDQFSVERPDGSNFTLKIRSTKLEDSAMYFCASIRDGRDEQYFGPGTRLTVT.

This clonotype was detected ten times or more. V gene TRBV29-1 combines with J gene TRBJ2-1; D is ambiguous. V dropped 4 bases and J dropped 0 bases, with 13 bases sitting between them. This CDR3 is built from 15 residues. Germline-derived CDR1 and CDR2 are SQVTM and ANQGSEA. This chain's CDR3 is CSVGIGPSSYNEQFF. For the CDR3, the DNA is TGCAGCGTTGGGATTGGACCGAGCTCCTACAATGAGCAGTTCTTC.

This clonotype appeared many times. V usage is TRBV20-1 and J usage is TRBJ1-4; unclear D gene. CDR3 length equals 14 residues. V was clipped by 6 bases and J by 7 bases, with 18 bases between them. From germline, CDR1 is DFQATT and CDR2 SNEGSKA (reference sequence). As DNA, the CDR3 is TGCAGTGCCAAGGCCCCAGGCGCAAGTGAAAAACTGTTTTTT. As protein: CSAKAPGASEKLFF.

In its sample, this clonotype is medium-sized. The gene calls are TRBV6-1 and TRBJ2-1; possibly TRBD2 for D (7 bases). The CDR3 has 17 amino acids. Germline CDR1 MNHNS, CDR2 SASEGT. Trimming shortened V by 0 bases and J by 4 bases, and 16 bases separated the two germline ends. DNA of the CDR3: TGTGCCAGCAGTGAAGCGCTACGGGGGGCTCAATACAATGAGCAGTTCTTC. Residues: CASSEALRGAQYNEQFF.

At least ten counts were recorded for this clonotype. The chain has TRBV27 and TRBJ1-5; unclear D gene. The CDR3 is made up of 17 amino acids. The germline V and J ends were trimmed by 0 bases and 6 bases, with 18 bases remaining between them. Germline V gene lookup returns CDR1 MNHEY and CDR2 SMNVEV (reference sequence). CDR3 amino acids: CASSLSKEVRVGQPQHF. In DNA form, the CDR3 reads TGTGCCAGCAGTTTATCGAAGGAGGTTCGGGTCGGTCAGCCCCAGCATTTT.

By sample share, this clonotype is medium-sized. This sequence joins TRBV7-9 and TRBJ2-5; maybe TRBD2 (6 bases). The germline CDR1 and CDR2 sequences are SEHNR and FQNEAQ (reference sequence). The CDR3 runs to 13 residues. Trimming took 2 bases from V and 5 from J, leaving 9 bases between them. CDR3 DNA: TGTGCCAGCAGCTTATGGGGGGACGAGACCCAGTACTTC. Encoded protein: CASSLWGDETQYF.

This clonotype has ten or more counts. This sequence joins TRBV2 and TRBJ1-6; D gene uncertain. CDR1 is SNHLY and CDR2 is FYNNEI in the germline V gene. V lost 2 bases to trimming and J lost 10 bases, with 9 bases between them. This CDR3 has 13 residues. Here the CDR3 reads CASSESIRSPLHF. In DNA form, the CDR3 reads TGTGCCAGCAGTGAATCAATCAGATCACCCCTCCACTTT.

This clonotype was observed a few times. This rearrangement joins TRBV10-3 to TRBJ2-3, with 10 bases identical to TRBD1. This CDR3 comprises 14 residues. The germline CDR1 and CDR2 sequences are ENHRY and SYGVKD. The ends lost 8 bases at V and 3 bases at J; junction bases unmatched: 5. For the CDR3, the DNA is TGTGCCATCCTGAAGGGACAGGGGACAGATACGCAGTATTTT. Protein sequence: CAILKGQGTDTQYF.

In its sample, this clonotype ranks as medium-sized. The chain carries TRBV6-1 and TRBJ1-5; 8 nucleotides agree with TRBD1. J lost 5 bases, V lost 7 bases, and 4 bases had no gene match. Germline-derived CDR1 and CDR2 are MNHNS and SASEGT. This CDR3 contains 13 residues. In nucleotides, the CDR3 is TGTGCCAGCACCCAACAGGGGGATCAGCCCCAGCATTTT. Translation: CASTQQGDQPQHF.

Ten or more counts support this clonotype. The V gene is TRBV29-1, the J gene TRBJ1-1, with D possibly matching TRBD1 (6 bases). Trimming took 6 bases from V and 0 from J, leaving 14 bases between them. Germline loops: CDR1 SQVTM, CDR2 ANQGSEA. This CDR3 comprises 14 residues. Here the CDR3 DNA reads TGCAGCGTGGGGACATCCTCTTTGAACACTGAAGCTTTCTTT. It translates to CSVGTSSLNTEAFF.

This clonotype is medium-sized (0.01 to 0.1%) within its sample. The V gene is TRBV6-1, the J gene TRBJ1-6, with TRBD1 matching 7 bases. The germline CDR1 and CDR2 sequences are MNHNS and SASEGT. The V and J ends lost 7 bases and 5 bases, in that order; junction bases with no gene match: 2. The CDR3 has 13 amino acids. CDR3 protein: CASKGQNNSPLHF. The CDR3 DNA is TGTGCCAGCAAGGGACAGAATAATTCACCCCTCCACTTT.

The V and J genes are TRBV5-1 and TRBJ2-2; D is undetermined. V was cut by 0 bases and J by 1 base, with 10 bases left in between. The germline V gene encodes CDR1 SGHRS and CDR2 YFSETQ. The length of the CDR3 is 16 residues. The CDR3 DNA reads TGCGCCAGCAGCTTGGCCGGTCGGCTGAACACCGGGGAGCTGTTTTTT. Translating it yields CASSLAGRLNTGELFF.

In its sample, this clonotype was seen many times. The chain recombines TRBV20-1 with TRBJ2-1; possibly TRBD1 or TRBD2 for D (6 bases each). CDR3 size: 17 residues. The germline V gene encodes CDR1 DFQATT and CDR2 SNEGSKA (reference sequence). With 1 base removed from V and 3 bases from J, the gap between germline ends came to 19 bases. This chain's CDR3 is CSARGGTLGRDYNEQFF. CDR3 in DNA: TGCAGTGCTAGAGGCGGGACACTGGGTCGAGACTACAATGAGCAGTTCTTC.

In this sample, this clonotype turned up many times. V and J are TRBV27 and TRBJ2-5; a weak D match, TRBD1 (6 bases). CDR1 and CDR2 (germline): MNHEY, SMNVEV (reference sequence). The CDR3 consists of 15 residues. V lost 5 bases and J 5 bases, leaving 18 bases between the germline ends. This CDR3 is CASSPGVRGHETQYF. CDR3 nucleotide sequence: TGTGCCAGCAGTCCCGGAGTCAGGGGTCATGAGACCCAGTACTTC.